Presented here are 27 T cell receptor beta chains from one specimen sequenced in a study of blood T cells in healthy people across ages (dated by TCRdb to between 2015 and 2016). Library preparation employed 5' RACE. Instrument on record: Illumina HiSeq 2500. A second PCR of roughly 7 to 11 cycles was performed with a sample-barcoded 5' primer and a J-beta primer mix. TCRdb trimmed the raw reads at Q25, called clones with MiXCR and kept productive beta chains. Identical CDR3 proteins give one entry, which carries the most common genes and DNA. Counted in this sample were about 670,000 distinct CDR3 sequences; more than 45% of them appeared once. The ten biggest clones cover approximately 13% of the sample. The sequenced material came from blood. These receptors all stem from an elderly woman in good health.

The table lists this clonotype with many counts. V usage is TRBV25-1 and J usage is TRBJ2-1; 11 nucleotides align to TRBD2. The germline CDR1 and CDR2 sequences are MGHDK and SYGVNS. CDR3 length: 16 amino acids. The junction had 6 bases not matched to a gene; V was cut back by 5 bases and J by 3 bases. CDR3 sequence: CASSPSGTSGYNEQFF. Written as DNA, the CDR3 is TGTGCCAGCAGTCCATCCGGGACTAGCGGCTACAATGAGCAGTTCTTC.

The chain couples TRBV5-5 to TRBJ1-6; tentatively, D is TRBD1 (6 bases). V lost 4 bases and J 10 bases, leaving 21 bases between the germline ends. This CDR3 is 16 amino acids long. Germline V lookup: CDR1 SGHKS, CDR2 YYEKEE (reference sequence). CDR3 loop: CASSPTPAGGESPLHF. Written as DNA, the CDR3 is TGTGCCAGCAGCCCAACTCCGGCGGGGGGCGAGTCACCCCTCCACTTT.

The V call is TRBV7-9, the J call TRBJ1-2; no clear D gene. The CDR3 is made up of 12 amino acids. Trimming shortened V by 1 base and J by 8 bases, and 8 bases separated the two germline ends. The germline gives CDR1 SEHNR, CDR2 FQNEAQ (reference sequence). The CDR3 nucleotides are TGTGCCAGCAGCTTAGGAGTGAACGGCTACACCTTC. Translation: CASSLGVNGYTF. Full variable domain (remainder filled in from reference TRBV7-9 and TRBJ1-2): DTGVSQNPRHKITKRGQNVTFRCDPISEHNRLYWYRQTLGQGPEFLTYFQNEAQLEKSRLLSDRFSAERPKGSFSTLEIQRTEQGDSAMYLCASSLGVNGYTFGSGTRLTVV.

This chain links TRBV20-1 with TRBJ1-4; D is unclear. Looked up from germline, CDR1 is DFQATT and CDR2 is SNEGSKA (reference sequence). The CDR3 contains 15 residues. The V and J ends lost 0 bases and 6 bases respectively, with 14 bases between them. The CDR3 nucleotides are TGCAGTGCTAGAGATCTCACGGGGTTTGATGAAAAACTGTTTTTT. Translated: CSARDLTGFDEKLFF.

This sequence joins TRBV7-2 and TRBJ2-2; 14 nucleotides agree with TRBD2. The CDR3 extends over 18 amino acids. CDR1 is SGHTA, CDR2 FQGNSA, per germline. V lost 5 bases to trimming and J lost 3 bases; unmatched junction nucleotides: 8. The CDR3: CASSPDLGLAGDTGELFF. CDR3 nucleotides: TGTGCCAGCAGCCCCGATCTGGGACTAGCGGGAGACACCGGGGAGCTGTTTTTT.

Only a few counts were recorded for this clonotype. This chain connects TRBV9 to TRBJ1-1; no clear D gene. Per germline, CDR1 SGDLS and CDR2 YYNGEE. With 0 bases removed from V and 7 bases from J, the gap between germline ends came to 4 bases. CDR3 length: 11 residues. CDR3 loop: CASSVGLEAFF. CDR3 DNA: TGTGCCAGCAGCGTAGGGCTTGAAGCTTTCTTT.

The V and J genes are TRBV6-5 and TRBJ2-1, with 7 bases lining up with TRBD2. J was trimmed by 6 bases and V by 6 bases; bases with no gene match: 11. CDR1 is MNHEY and CDR2 is SVGAGI in the germline V gene. This CDR3 region has 15 residues. In DNA, the CDR3 is TGTGCCAGCAGAACCCCGGGACTACTCCCCAATGAGCAGTTCTTC. Translating gives CASRTPGLLPNEQFF.

The V and J genes are TRBV5-1 and TRBJ2-7, with D possibly being TRBD2 (5 bases). V dropped 2 bases and J dropped 7 bases, with 13 bases sitting between them. This CDR3 is 13 amino acids long. Germline V CDR1 and CDR2: SGHRS, YFSETQ. This CDR3 is CASSFREDNEQYF. The CDR3 DNA sequence: TGCGCCAGCAGCTTCCGGGAAGACAATGAGCAGTACTTC.

Concerning this clonotype itself: A clone one base away is much larger, so this may be a read error. The chain has TRBV7-9 and TRBJ2-3, with TRBD1 as a possible D gene (7 bases). V dropped 0 bases and J dropped 2 bases, with 15 bases sitting between them. CDR3 size: 17 residues. Germline V lookup: CDR1 SEHNR, CDR2 FQNEAQ (reference sequence). CDR3 amino acids: CASSLAQGGFDTDTQYF. The DNA for the CDR3 is TGTGCCAGCAGCTTAGCGCAGGGGGGCTTTGACACAGATACGCAGTATTTT.

V is TRBV5-1 and J is TRBJ2-7; TRBD1 matches 7 bases. Germline lookup yields CDR1 SGHRS and CDR2 YFSETQ. V lost 2 bases and J lost 6; bases outside the gene matches: 8. The CDR3 is made up of 14 amino acids. The CDR3 protein is CASSLGDRVSEQYF. The CDR3 bases are TGCGCCAGCAGCTTAGGAGACAGGGTAAGCGAGCAGTACTTC.

This rearrangement joins TRBV19 to TRBJ1-5, with 8 bases matching TRBD1. The CDR3 is 13 amino acids. The V and J ends lost 4 bases and 11 bases, in that order; junction bases with no gene match: 7. Germline loops: CDR1 LNHDA, CDR2 SQIVND (reference sequence). The CDR3 sequence: CASSTTGGRAQHF. The DNA of the CDR3 is TGTGCCAGTAGTACAACAGGGGGGCGGGCCCAGCATTTT.

The chain employs TRBV29-1 and TRBJ2-2; D call uncertain. From germline, CDR1 is SQVTM and CDR2 ANQGSEA. The CDR3 length is 11 residues. Trimming took 6 bases from V and 4 from J, leaving 6 bases between them. CDR3 sequence: CSVLITGELFF. As DNA, the CDR3 is TGCAGCGTCCTTATCACCGGGGAGCTGTTTTTT.

The CDR3: CATSRDQSGTLYNEQFF. For the CDR3, the DNA is TGTGCCACCAGCAGAGACCAGTCCGGGACTCTGTACAATGAGCAGTTCTTC. The rearrangement joins TRBV15 to TRBJ2-1, with D tentatively TRBD2 (6 bases). The CDR3 loop spans 17 amino acids. Germline V gives CDR1 LNHNV, CDR2 YYDKDF (reference sequence). Trimming shortened V by 0 bases and J by 4 bases, and 16 bases separated the two germline ends.

This clonotype has at least ten counts. This chain connects TRBV28 to TRBJ2-5; D unclear. The CDR3 length is 11 residues. Germline V gene lookup returns CDR1 MDHEN and CDR2 SYDVKM. V was shortened by 4 bases and J by 5 bases, with 5 bases between the two germline ends. CDR3 sequence: CASSSPETQYF. CDR3 coding DNA: TGTGCCAGCAGTTCCCCGGAGACCCAGTACTTC.

About this clonotype itself: Just one base apart from a much larger clone, this may be a read error. The chain links TRBV5-1 to TRBJ2-1, with TRBD2 matching over 8 bases. The end of the DNA is better explained by TRBJ2-7, so the J call may be wrong. The germline CDR1 and CDR2 sequences are SGHRS and YFSETQ. The CDR3 covers 14 residues. CDR3 protein: CASSQGLVYNEQYF. The CDR3 DNA sequence: TGCGCCAGCAGCCAGGGACTAGTCTACAATGAGCAGTACTTC.

The chain uses TRBV21-1 and TRBJ1-5; the listed D gene, TRBD1, was not tested against the DNA. TRBV21-1 represents a pseudogene. The CDR3 runs 17 residues. DNA of the CDR3: TGTGCCAGCAGCAATCCCCGGACAGATAAGGACAATCAGCCCCAGCATTTT. This codes for CASSNPRTDKDNQPQHF.

CDR3 protein: CASSPQVWGRATEAFF. DNA for the CDR3: TGTGCCAGCAGCCCGCAAGTTTGGGGCAGGGCCACTGAAGCTTTCTTT. The chain employs TRBV3-1 and TRBJ1-1; possible D gene TRBD1, 5 bases. Germline loops: CDR1 LGHDT, CDR2 YNNKEL (reference sequence). This CDR3 has 16 residues. V gave up 4 bases and J gave up 4 bases, with 19 bases separating them.

This chain joins TRBV12-5 and TRBJ2-2, with D maybe TRBD1 (5 bases). V lost 5 bases, J lost 8 bases, and 9 bases lay in between. In germline, CDR1 is LGHNT, CDR2 FRNRAP. The CDR3 sequence is 12 residues long. CDR3 coding DNA: TGTGCTAGTGGTCCCCCAGGGGGGGAGCTGTTTTTT. Protein product: CASGPPGGELFF.

This clonotype was seen ten or more times. The chain couples TRBV27 to TRBJ2-7, with a possible D match to TRBD1 (6 bases). CDR1 and CDR2 (germline): MNHEY, SMNVEV (reference sequence). V lost 0 bases, J lost 6 bases, and 15 bases lay in between. The CDR3 has 15 residues. CDR3 DNA: TGTGCCAGCAGTTTATCCGGACAGATCCCCCTCGAGCAGTACTTC. Its protein product is CASSLSGQIPLEQYF.

This chain joins TRBV12-3 or TRBV12-4 and TRBJ2-3; no clear D. There are 12 residues in the CDR3. V was clipped by 5 bases and J by 8 bases, with 11 bases between them. CDR3 in DNA: TGTGCCAGCAGTCTCCAACAGAGTACGCAGTATTTT. This translates into CASSLQQSTQYF.

The chain carries TRBV29-1 and TRBJ1-4; TRBD1 matches 7 bases. The V and J ends lost 5 bases and 8 bases, in that order; junction bases with no gene match: 11. CDR1 SQVTM and CDR2 ANQGSEA come from the germline V gene. This CDR3 is built from 14 residues. CDR3: CSVNKDREEEKLFF. Here the CDR3 DNA reads TGCAGCGTTAACAAAGACAGGGAAGAAGAAAAACTGTTTTTT.

The chain combines TRBV6-2 or TRBV6-3 with TRBJ1-5; 7 positions agree with TRBD1. The CDR3 spans 16 residues. Trimming at V came to 6 bases and at J to 6 bases, leaving 14 bases not matched to a gene. Looked up from germline, CDR1 is MNHEY and CDR2 is SVGEGT. The CDR3 region is CASRTPTGVVTQPQHF. The CDR3 nucleotides are TGTGCCAGCAGGACCCCCACAGGGGTAGTGACTCAGCCCCAGCATTTT.

The gene calls are TRBV29-1 and TRBJ1-4; D is possibly TRBD1 (6 bases). Germline V gene lookup returns CDR1 SQVTM and CDR2 ANQGSEA. The CDR3 extends over 13 amino acids. The V and J ends lost 6 bases and 8 bases respectively, with 16 bases between them. CDR3 sequence: CSVLQGDWEKLFF. In nucleotides, the CDR3 is TGCAGCGTATTACAGGGAGATTGGGAAAAACTGTTTTTT.

Regarding this clonotype: One base away lies a much larger clone, so this may be a sequencing read error. The chain recombines TRBV7-2 with TRBJ1-1, with D hard to call. Germline CDR1 is SGHTA and CDR2 is FQGNSA. CDR3 length: 14 residues. The V end lost 5 bases, the J end lost 1 base, and 11 bases lay between the germline ends. CDR3 sequence (DNA): TGTGCCAGCAGCGTATCGCATCGGAACACTGAAGCTTTCTTT. Its protein product is CASSVSHRNTEAFF.

V is TRBV29-1 and J is TRBJ2-1; D could derive from TRBD1 or TRBD2 (6 bases each). From germline, CDR1 is SQVTM and CDR2 ANQGSEA. V was pared by 3 bases and J by 2 bases, with 11 bases between. This CDR3 region has 14 residues. The CDR3 region is CSVEQEGAYNEQFF. The CDR3 nucleotides are TGCAGCGTTGAGCAGGAGGGGGCCTACAATGAGCAGTTCTTC.

There are many counts of this clonotype. The chain carries TRBV29-1 and TRBJ1-2; TRBD1 aligns across 9 bases. Germline CDR1 is SQVTM and CDR2 is ANQGSEA. With V trimmed by 7 bases and J by 5 bases, 8 bases remained unmatched. The CDR3 runs 13 residues. The CDR3 DNA is TGCAGCGCTACGAGGACAGGGGATTATGGCTACACCTTC. This sequence encodes CSATRTGDYGYTF. Complete variable domain (other parts from reference TRBV29-1 and TRBJ1-2): SAVISQKPSRDICQRGTSLTIQCQVDSQVTMMFWYRQQPGQSLTLIATANQGSEATYESGFVIDKFPISRPNLTFSTLTVSNMSPEDSSIYLCSATRTGDYGYTFGSGTRLTVV.

This clonotype has ten or more counts. The J gene is TRBJ2-1, the V gene TRBV4-1; possibly TRBD2 for D (8 bases). The CDR3 runs 16 residues. The germline V gene has CDR1 MGHRA and CDR2 YSYEKL. Deletions cut 4 bases from V and 2 bases from J, with 15 bases between. The CDR3 spells CASSPGGGQTYNEQFF. CDR3 coding DNA: TGCGCCAGCAGCCCGGGAGGGGGCCAAACCTACAATGAGCAGTTCTTC.